Listed here are 6 T cell receptor beta chains from one sample, sequenced in a study of early T cells in non-severe SARS-CoV-2 infection. TCRdb analysed the 5' RACE reads with MiXCR anew, one entry per CDR3 protein. The table has just over 95,000 distinct CDR3 sequences, around 10% seen once. The sample was whole blood, taken at baseline. These receptors originate from an adult who was a healthcare worker with PCR-confirmed SARS-CoV-2 infection or an uninfected control (not recorded which).

This clonotype was counted between two and nine times. V is TRBV6-2 or TRBV6-3 and J is TRBJ2-1, with TRBD2 identical over 7 bases. Germline V gives CDR1 MNHEY, CDR2 SVGEGT. Trimming removed 5 bases from V and 3 bases from J; junction bases left unmatched: 7. This CDR3 is 15 amino acids long. This CDR3 reads CASSTAGVNYNEQFF. The CDR3 bases are TGTGCCAGCAGTACTGCGGGAGTGAACTACAATGAGCAGTTCTTC.

This clonotype was observed a handful of times. The chain has TRBV12-3 or TRBV12-4 and TRBJ1-2; D may be TRBD1 (6 bases). Trimming removed 5 bases at V and 7 bases at J, with 20 bases between. This CDR3 has 15 residues. The CDR3 spells CASSPPGQGLSGYTF. Here the CDR3 DNA reads TGTGCCAGCAGTCCTCCGGGACAAGGCTTATCTGGCTACACCTTC.

A few counts support this clonotype. CDR3: CASSVHREQFF. CDR3 bases: TGTGCCAGCAGTGTCCACCGTGAGCAGTTCTTC. The chain carries TRBV2 and TRBJ2-1; unclear D gene. This CDR3 is 11 amino acids long. The ends were cut back, 4 bases at V and 9 bases at J, with 7 bases in the middle. Germline V gives CDR1 SNHLY, CDR2 FYNNEI. Variable domain in full (rest from reference TRBV2 and TRBJ2-1): EPEVTQTPSHQVTQMGQEVILRCVPISNHLYFYWYRQILGQKVEFLVSFYNNEISEKSEIFDDQFSVERPDGSNFTLKIRSTKLEDSAMYFCASSVHREQFFGPGTRLTVL.

V and J are TRBV6-5 and TRBJ2-7; 7 nucleotides line up with TRBD2. The V gene's germline CDR1 is MNHEY and CDR2 SVGAGI. J was trimmed by 1 base and V by 5 bases; bases with no gene match: 11. CDR3 length: 16 residues. CDR3 nucleotide sequence: TGTGCCAGCAGTCCACGAATTGGGGGAGGGTCCTACGAGCAGTACTTC. Its translation: CASSPRIGGGSYEQYF.

The V call is TRBV19, the J call TRBJ2-7, with TRBD2 identical over 7 bases. The CDR3 contains 15 residues. V lost 3 bases and J lost 1; bases outside the gene matches: 6. CDR1 and CDR2 (germline): LNHDA, SQIVND (reference sequence). The CDR3 here is CASSITGGGSYEQYF. CDR3 coding DNA: TGTGCCAGTAGTATTACGGGAGGCGGATCCTACGAGCAGTACTTC.

This clonotype has at least ten counts. The chain combines TRBV7-9 with TRBJ2-1; D might be TRBD2 (6 bases). This CDR3 has 14 residues. The germline gives CDR1 SEHNR, CDR2 FQNEAQ (reference sequence). The germline V and J ends were trimmed by 3 bases and 1 base, with 7 bases remaining between them. CDR3 region: CASSFRGSYNEQFF. Written as DNA, the CDR3 is TGTGCCAGCAGCTTCCGGGGGTCCTACAATGAGCAGTTCTTC.